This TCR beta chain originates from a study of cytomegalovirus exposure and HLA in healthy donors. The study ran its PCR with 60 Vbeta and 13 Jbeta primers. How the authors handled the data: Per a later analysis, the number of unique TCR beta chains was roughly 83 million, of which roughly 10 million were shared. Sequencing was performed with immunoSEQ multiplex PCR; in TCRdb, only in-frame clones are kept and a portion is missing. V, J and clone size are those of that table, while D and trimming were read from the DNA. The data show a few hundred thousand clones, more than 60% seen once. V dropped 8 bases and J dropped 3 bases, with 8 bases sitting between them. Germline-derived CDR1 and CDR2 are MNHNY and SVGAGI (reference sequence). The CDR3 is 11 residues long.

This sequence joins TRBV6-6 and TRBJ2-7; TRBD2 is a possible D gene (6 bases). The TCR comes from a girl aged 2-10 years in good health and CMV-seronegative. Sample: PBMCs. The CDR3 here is CASAGGYEQYF. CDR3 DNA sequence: TGTGCCAGCGCCGGGGGCTACGAGCAGTACTTC.